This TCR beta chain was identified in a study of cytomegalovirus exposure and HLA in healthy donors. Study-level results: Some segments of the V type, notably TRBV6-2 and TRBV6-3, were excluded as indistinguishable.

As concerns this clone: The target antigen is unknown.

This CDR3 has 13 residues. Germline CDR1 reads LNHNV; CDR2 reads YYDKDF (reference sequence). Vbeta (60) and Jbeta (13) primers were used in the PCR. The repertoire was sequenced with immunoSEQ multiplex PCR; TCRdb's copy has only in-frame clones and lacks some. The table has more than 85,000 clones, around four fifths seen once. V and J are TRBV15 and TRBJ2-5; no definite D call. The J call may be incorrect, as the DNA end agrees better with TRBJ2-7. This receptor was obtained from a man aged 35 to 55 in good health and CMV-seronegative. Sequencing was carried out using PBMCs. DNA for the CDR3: TGTGCCACCAGCAGAGATCGCTGGTACGAGCAGTACTTC. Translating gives CATSRDRWYEQYF.